The clone carrying this T cell receptor (beta chain) was seen once. This record belongs to a study of blood T cell repertoires in COVID-19. For the study at large: COVID-19 samples collected from the United States, Italy and Spain covered acute and convalescent phases. Sources were T cells, B-cell-depleted T cells, or PBMCs; the material itself was cDNA or gDNA.

In the source study's methods: Estimation of nucleated cell counts was performed using reference gene primer amplification. Clones were read by immunoSEQ multiplex PCR, and TCRdb kept only the in-frame ones, dropping some. V and J calls plus clone size are reproduced from that table; the DNA served to infer D and trimming. The sample holds about 250,000 clones; roughly 89% are singletons and the top ten take 0.75% to 0.9%. The sequence was collected from a man aged 25-45 years with acute or convalescent COVID-19. The sequenced sample was peripheral blood.

CDR3: CASSDSRTDTQYF. The CDR3, as DNA: TGTGCCAGCAGTGATTCCAGGACAGATACGCAGTATTTT. V and J are TRBV2 and TRBJ2-3; D gene uncertain. The CDR3 runs 13 residues. Germline CDR1 is SNHLY and CDR2 is FYNNEI. The ends were cut back, 3 bases at V and 3 bases at J, with 7 bases in the middle. The entire variable domain, with the rest obtained from reference TRBV2 and TRBJ2-3, is as follows: EPEVTQTPSHQVTQMGQEVILRCVPISNHLYFYWYRQILGQKVEFLVSFYNNEISEKSEIFDDQFSVERPDGSNFTLKIRSTKLEDSAMYFCASSDSRTDTQYFGPGTRLTVL.